The next 27 T cell receptor beta chains were all read from a single sample in a study of T cells in Graves' hyperthyroidism and ophthalmopathy (dated 2019 in TCRdb). Receptors were amplified or captured by multiplex PCR. TCRdb names Illumina HiSeq 2000 as the instrument used. The TCR beta CDR3 regions were amplified from RNA transcripts. For the first round of RT-PCR on the TCR CDR3, the HTBI primer set was used together with the Qiagen OneStep RT-PCR kit. The public reads were run again by TCRdb, first through fastp at Q25 and then through MiXCR, and only productive beta chains were kept. One record per CDR3 amino acid sequence lists the most common genes and DNA. This sample comprises approximately 400,000 distinct CDR3 sequences, approximately 15% of them detected only once. The ten largest clones take up around 10% of the sample. Source material: blood. Receptors originate from a woman aged 55-70 years with Graves' hyperthyroidism.

This clonotype was recorded many times. V is TRBV7-2 and J is TRBJ2-1, with a possible D match to TRBD2 (6 bases). The CDR3 spans 17 residues. Germline V gene sequence: CDR1 SGHTA, CDR2 FQGNSA. The V end was cut by 5 bases, the J end by 4 bases, with 21 bases between. In nucleotides, the CDR3 is TGTGCCAGCAGCCTACCTCCGAGGACTACCAAATACAATGAGCAGTTCTTC. Translating it yields CASSLPPRTTKYNEQFF.

As for this clonotype: A read error is possible here, since a much larger clone lies one base away. The rearrangement uses TRBV20-1 and TRBJ2-1, with a tentative D call TRBD2 (6 bases). The germline gives CDR1 DFQATT, CDR2 SNEGSKA (reference sequence). The CDR3 contains 20 residues. Deletions cut 3 bases from V and 2 bases from J, with 29 bases between. CDR3 nucleotide sequence: TGCAGTGCTAGGGGGGGTATTAGGAGCGCGAGCGCTGGGGCCTACAATGAGCAGTTCTTC. As protein: CSARGGIRSASAGAYNEQFF.

This clonotype showed up many times. The rearrangement links TRBV28 to TRBJ2-7; TRBD2 matches 11 bases. Trimming at V came to 8 bases and at J to 4 bases, leaving 7 bases not matched to a gene. Germline CDR1 is MDHEN and CDR2 is SYDVKM. The CDR3 runs 14 residues. The CDR3 here is CASSYSGRGYEQYF. DNA of the CDR3: TGTGCCAGCTCTTATAGCGGGAGGGGATACGAGCAGTACTTC.

The rearrangement uses TRBV9 and TRBJ1-1, with 8 bases aligning to TRBD1. Germline V gives CDR1 SGDLS, CDR2 YYNGEE. The V gene end was trimmed by 0 bases and the J gene end by 5 bases; junction bases not matched to a gene: 9. This CDR3 has 16 residues. The DNA for the CDR3 is TGTGCCAGCAGCGTAGATACAGGGGGAGGCGGGACTGAAGCTTTCTTT. Translating gives CASSVDTGGGGTEAFF.

This clonotype occurred many times. V gene TRBV7-2 combines with J gene TRBJ2-3, with a tentative D call TRBD2 (6 bases). V lost 1 base and J 3 bases, leaving 14 bases between the germline ends. The CDR3 is 16 amino acids. CDR1 is SGHTA, CDR2 FQGNSA, per germline. The CDR3 loop reads CASSLGVTGETDTQYF. DNA of the CDR3: TGTGCCAGCAGCTTAGGGGTGACGGGAGAGACAGATACGCAGTATTTT. The complete variable domain, with remaining parts taken from reference TRBV7-2 and TRBJ2-3, reads GAGVSQSPSNKVTEKGKDVELRCDPISGHTALYWYRQSLGQGLEFLIYFQGNSAPDKSGLPSDRFSAERTGGSVSTLTIQRTQQEDSAVYLCASSLGVTGETDTQYFGPGTRLTVL.

This clonotype was observed many times. The V gene is TRBV5-1, the J gene TRBJ2-7, with D tentatively TRBD2 (5 bases). The length of the CDR3 is 15 residues. Germline CDR1 reads SGHRS; CDR2 reads YFSETQ. V was cut by 4 bases and J by 2 bases, with 16 bases left in between. CDR3 amino acids: CASSPALDSPYEQYF. CDR3 nucleotide sequence: TGCGCCAGCAGCCCCGCACTAGATTCCCCCTACGAGCAGTACTTC.

This clonotype was seen many times. The chain uses TRBV11-3 and TRBJ2-7; 7 bases are a match to TRBD2. Germline V gives CDR1 SGHNT, CDR2 YENEEA. The length of the CDR3 is 14 residues. V shed 4 bases, J shed 4 bases, and the junction held 7 bases outside the gene matches. Here the CDR3 reads CASSSAGDMYEQYF. CDR3 bases: TGTGCCAGCAGCTCCGCGGGAGACATGTACGAGCAGTACTTC.

This clonotype was found many times. The chain's CDR3 is CASSPGQTGGTEAFF. The CDR3 bases are TGTGCCAGCAGTCCGGGACAGACGGGGGGAACTGAAGCTTTCTTT. The V and J genes are TRBV27 and TRBJ1-1, with 7 bases that match TRBD1. CDR1 is MNHEY and CDR2 is SMNVEV in the germline V gene (reference sequence). The CDR3 loop spans 15 amino acids. J lost 5 bases, V lost 5 bases, and 11 bases had no gene match.

The chain uses TRBV27 and TRBJ1-5; TRBD1 is a possible D gene (6 bases). V dropped 6 bases and J dropped 6 bases, with 12 bases sitting between them. The CDR3 covers 13 residues. CDR1 MNHEY and CDR2 SMNVEV come from the germline V gene (reference sequence). CDR3 nucleotide sequence: TGTGCCAGCAGGGGGGGGGCGGTTCAGCCCCAGCATTTT. Translated: CASRGGAVQPQHF.

This clonotype occurred many times. The chain has TRBV28 and TRBJ2-3; 12 bases are a match to TRBD2. This CDR3 spans 18 amino acids. Losses at the gene ends were 8 bases for V and 6 bases for J; bases not matched to a gene: 18. Germline loops: CDR1 MDHEN, CDR2 SYDVKM. The CDR3 DNA is TGTGCCAGCCCACCGGGACTAGCGGGCGAGAGTCCCTTTGATACGCAGTATTTT. Its translation is CASPPGLAGESPFDTQYF.

This clonotype appeared a few times. This rearrangement joins TRBV12-3 or TRBV12-4 to TRBJ2-1; D is possibly TRBD1 or TRBD2 (5 bases each). This CDR3 is 17 amino acids long. Between the trimmed V and J ends, which lost 0 bases and 0 bases, there was a span of 12 bases. Here the CDR3 DNA reads TGTGCCAGCAGTTTAGCTGGGGGATGGAGCTCCTACAATGAGCAGTTCTTC. Translating it yields CASSLAGGWSSYNEQFF.

V and J are TRBV20-1 and TRBJ1-4; a possible D gene is TRBD1 (6 bases). Germline CDR1 and CDR2: DFQATT and SNEGSKA (reference sequence). The CDR3 runs to 13 residues. With 6 bases removed from V and 3 bases from J, the gap between germline ends came to 11 bases. The CDR3 region has the DNA TGCAGTGCGCCCCAGGGGTCTAATGAAAAACTGTTTTTT. Translation gives CSAPQGSNEKLFF.

The chain has TRBV20-1 and TRBJ2-5; a weak D match, TRBD2 (6 bases). V lost 5 bases to trimming and J lost 5 bases, with 15 bases between them. Germline loops: CDR1 DFQATT, CDR2 SNEGSKA (reference sequence). The CDR3 totals 13 residues. The CDR3 loop reads CSASPVGGETQYF. Here the CDR3 DNA reads TGCAGTGCTTCACCGGTAGGAGGGGAGACCCAGTACTTC.

CDR3 protein: CASSLVPTVSYEQYF. In nucleotides, the CDR3 is TGTGCCAGCAGCTTGGTCCCCACAGTCTCCTACGAGCAGTACTTC. The V call is TRBV5-5, the J call TRBJ2-7, with D unresolved. V shed 0 bases and J shed 0 bases, with 10 bases lying between them. CDR1 and CDR2 from the germline V gene are SGHKS and YYEKEE (reference sequence). This CDR3 is 15 amino acids long.

Regarding this clonotype: Sequence at one end of the junction differs from germline and may be a read error. This sequence joins TRBV12-3 or TRBV12-4 and TRBJ2-7; 11 bases are a match to TRBD2. There are 15 residues in the CDR3. The CDR3 coding sequence is TGTGCCAGCAGTATCCTAGCGGGAGGCCACTACGAGCAGCACTTC. Its protein product is CASSILAGGHYEQHF.

This clonotype has at least ten counts. The genes are TRBV30 and TRBJ1-2, with TRBD1 identical over 8 bases. The CDR3 runs 14 residues. Germline V lookup: CDR1 GTSNPN, CDR2 SVGIG (reference sequence). Losses at the gene ends were 3 bases for V and 8 bases for J; bases not matched to a gene: 11. The CDR3 sequence: CAWSSDRVFYGYTF. The CDR3 DNA is TGTGCCTGGAGCTCGGACAGGGTTTTCTACGGCTACACCTTC.

This clonotype was observed at least ten times. The chain links TRBV18 to TRBJ2-1; a possible D gene is TRBD2 (5 bases). The germline gives CDR1 KGHSH, CDR2 LQKENI. The V and J ends lost 8 bases and 4 bases respectively, with 15 bases between them. The CDR3 has 14 amino acids. CDR3 nucleotide sequence: TGTGCCAGCAGGAGCGGTGGGTCTTACAATGAGCAGTTCTTC. Its translation: CASRSGGSYNEQFF.

Many counts were recorded for this clonotype. The V gene is TRBV20-1, the J gene TRBJ2-5; D call uncertain. Per the germline V gene, CDR1 is DFQATT and CDR2 is SNEGSKA (reference sequence). V dropped 3 bases and J dropped 2 bases, with 13 bases sitting between them. The CDR3 is 14 residues long. The DNA for the CDR3 is TGCAGTGCTAGGGCCCCCGAACGGCAAGAGACCCAGTACTTC. Protein: CSARAPERQETQYF.

This clonotype was seen more than once but under ten times. The chain carries TRBV7-2 and TRBJ1-1; D gene uncertain. V dropped 1 base and J dropped 7 bases, with 10 bases sitting between them. Germline V gene lookup returns CDR1 SGHTA and CDR2 FQGNSA. CDR3 length: 13 amino acids. CDR3 amino acids: CASSLEVQIEAFF. Written as DNA, the CDR3 is TGTGCCAGCAGCTTAGAGGTGCAGATTGAAGCTTTCTTT.

In its sample, this clonotype was seen many times. The V gene is TRBV20-1, the J gene TRBJ2-3; 8 nucleotides match TRBD2. This CDR3 region has 14 residues. The trim removed 3 bases at V and 3 bases at J, leaving 5 bases unmatched. In germline, CDR1 is DFQATT, CDR2 SNEGSKA (reference sequence). CDR3 DNA sequence: TGCAGTGCTAGTTCGGCTAGCGGGACAGATACGCAGTATTTT. Its protein is CSASSASGTDTQYF.

This clonotype was observed at least ten times. The chain is built from TRBV3-1 and TRBJ2-1; D is possibly TRBD2 (6 bases). Germline CDR1 is LGHDT and CDR2 is YNNKEL (reference sequence). Trimming took 2 bases from V and 5 from J, leaving 10 bases between them. The length of the CDR3 is 14 residues. The CDR3 loop reads CASSQQTRDNEQFF. The CDR3 coding sequence is TGTGCCAGCAGCCAACAGACTAGAGACAATGAGCAGTTCTTC.

The table lists this clonotype with a count of one. A much larger clone lies a single base off, so this may be a read error. DNA of the CDR3: TGTGCCAGCAGCCGAACATGGGGCAATAATGAAAAACTGTTTTTT. Its translation is CASSRTWGNNEKLFF. The chain carries TRBV6-1 and TRBJ1-4, with a weak D call TRBD1 (5 bases). The germline V and J ends were trimmed by 6 bases and 4 bases, with 15 bases remaining between them. Germline CDR1 is MNHNS and CDR2 is SASEGT. The CDR3 covers 15 residues.

J is TRBJ2-7 and V is TRBV19; possible D gene TRBD2, 6 bases. V dropped 3 bases and J dropped 0 bases, with 9 bases sitting between them. Germline loops: CDR1 LNHDA, CDR2 SQIVND (reference sequence). CDR3 size: 14 residues. Here the CDR3 DNA reads TGTGCCAGTAGTATCTCGGGGGTCTCCTACGAGCAGTACTTC. Amino acids: CASSISGVSYEQYF.

This clonotype was seen repeatedly, ten times or more. The chain recombines TRBV5-1 with TRBJ2-2; tentative D call: TRBD2 (5 bases). This CDR3 is 16 amino acids long. The V end lost 4 bases, the J end lost 1 base, and 14 bases lay between the germline ends. CDR1 SGHRS and CDR2 YFSETQ come from the germline V gene. The CDR3 reads CASSGSPSGNTGELFF. The CDR3 nucleotides are TGCGCCAGCAGCGGTTCCCCCAGCGGGAACACCGGGGAGCTGTTTTTT.

With regard to this clonotype: The junction differs from germline at one of its ends, possibly a read error. This rearrangement joins TRBV18 to TRBJ1-2; D is uncertain. Germline V lookup: CDR1 KGHSH, CDR2 LQKENI. The CDR3 sequence is 15 residues long. CDR3 bases: TGTGCCAGCGCAAACCTGCGGGGATCTAACTATGGCTGCACCTTC. This translates into CASANLRGSNYGCTF. Full variable domain (remainder filled in from reference TRBV18 and TRBJ1-2): NAGVMQNPRHLVRRRGQEARLRCSPMKGHSHVYWYRQLPEEGLKFMVYLQKENIIDESGMPKERFSAEFPKEGPSILRIQQVVRGDSAAYFCASANLRGSNYGCTFGSGTRLTVV.

This clonotype was seen at least ten times. This chain joins TRBV5-1 and TRBJ1-1; D may be TRBD1 (5 bases). Germline V gives CDR1 SGHRS, CDR2 YFSETQ. The CDR3 extends over 14 amino acids. V gave up 4 bases and J gave up 0 bases, with 10 bases separating them. CDR3 region: CASSRGTMNTEAFF. The CDR3, as DNA: TGCGCCAGCAGCAGGGGCACCATGAACACTGAAGCTTTCTTT.

This clonotype has only one observation. This may be a read error, as it is one base from a much larger clone. J is TRBJ2-4 and V is TRBV2, with a possible D match to TRBD2 (6 bases). Germline V CDR1 and CDR2: SNHLY, FYNNEI. V lost 5 bases and J lost 9, with 17 bases in between. CDR3 length: 14 residues. CDR3 protein: CASSLRDRLGIQYF. In DNA form, the CDR3 reads TGTGCCAGCAGTTTGCGGGATCGTCTCGGCATTCAGTACTTC.